Each of the 26 T cell receptor beta chains below was sequenced from the same sample in a study of T cell repertoires in ileal Crohn's disease. The repertoire was sequenced with immunoSEQ multiplex PCR; TCRdb's copy has only in-frame clones and lacks some. The sample has about 7,000 clones; 70% are singletons. The sequenced sample was ileal tissue. The receptors here all came from an adult with Crohn's disease.

The V gene is TRBV5-1, the J gene TRBJ2-2, with D hard to call. The CDR3 loop spans 15 amino acids. V lost 5 bases, J lost 0 bases, and 11 bases lay in between. Looked up from germline, CDR1 is SGHRS and CDR2 is YFSETQ. CDR3 sequence (DNA): TGCGCCAGCAGTCTCTACCAGGCGAACACCGGGGAGCTGTTTTTT. Amino acid sequence: CASSLYQANTGELFF.

CDR3: CASSESPGNSNQPQHF. In DNA form, the CDR3 reads TGCGCCAGCAGTGAATCCCCAGGGAATAGCAATCAGCCCCAGCATTTT. The chain employs TRBV10-2 and TRBJ1-5; D may be TRBD1 (5 bases). Trimming removed 3 bases from V and 0 bases from J, with 12 bases in between. This CDR3 spans 16 amino acids. CDR1 WSHSY and CDR2 SAAADI come from the germline V gene.

The rearrangement links TRBV29-1 to TRBJ2-7, with a weak D call TRBD2 (5 bases). Trimming cost V 2 bases and J 5 bases, with 19 bases left between them. Germline CDR1 and CDR2: SQVTM and ANQGSEA. The CDR3 covers 15 residues. This chain's CDR3 is CSVELVLARSNEQYF. As DNA, the CDR3 is TGCAGCGTTGAACTTGTATTAGCGAGGTCCAACGAGCAGTACTTC.

This clone was picked up a small number of times. The rearrangement uses TRBV9 and TRBJ2-1; 8 nucleotides match TRBD2. Germline CDR1 reads SGDLS; CDR2 reads YYNGEE. With 3 bases clipped from V and 7 bases from J, the junction kept 9 bases outside the gene matches. The CDR3 contains 15 residues. The CDR3 region has the DNA TGTGCCAGCAGCGCCGGTAGCGGGGCTGGGAATGAGCAGTTCTTC. The encoded protein is CASSAGSGAGNEQFF.

V usage is TRBV19 and J usage is TRBJ1-5; 9 positions agree with TRBD1. V was clipped by 8 bases and J by 4 bases; unmatched bases: 15. The CDR3 is made up of 17 amino acids. Germline CDR1 LNHDA, CDR2 SQIVND (reference sequence). The CDR3 sequence is CASDWDGTGRVNQPQHF. DNA for the CDR3: TGTGCCAGTGATTGGGATGGGACAGGGAGGGTGAATCAGCCCCAGCATTTT.

In this sample, this clone turned up a few times. V is TRBV4-2 and J is TRBJ1-1; TRBD1 is a possible D gene (5 bases). V was cut by 4 bases and J by 6 bases, with 15 bases left in between. Germline lookup yields CDR1 LGHNA and CDR2 YNFKEQ. The CDR3 length is 14 residues. The CDR3 sequence is CASSPKTVVAEAFF. CDR3 bases: TGTGCCAGCAGCCCTAAGACAGTGGTCGCTGAAGCTTTCTTT.

This sequence joins TRBV2 and TRBJ2-1; 8 bases line up with TRBD1. The germline V gene encodes CDR1 SNHLY and CDR2 FYNNEI. V shed 4 bases and J 4 bases; nucleotides not matched to a gene: 6. The CDR3 spans 15 residues. The DNA for the CDR3 is TGTGCCAGCAGTGTCGTCCGGACAGGGTACAATGAGCAGTTCTTC. Its protein is CASSVVRTGYNEQFF.

CDR3 coding DNA: TGTGCCAGCATCACCCTTGGGCTGACAGGGCGTAATGAAAAACTGTTTTTT. Translation: CASITLGLTGRNEKLFF. The chain recombines TRBV2 with TRBJ1-4; 7 bases are shared with TRBD1. The CDR3 is made up of 17 amino acids. The germline V gene has CDR1 SNHLY and CDR2 FYNNEI. Germline trimming cut 7 bases from V and 4 bases from J; bases unmatched to any gene: 15.

CDR3 region: CASSLLMGNGGELFF. CDR3 nucleotide sequence: TGTGCCAGCAGCCTCCTCATGGGCAACGGCGGGGAGCTGTTTTTT. V and J are TRBV11-2 and TRBJ2-2; no definite D call. The CDR3 spans 15 residues. Trimming left V 5 bases short and J 7 bases short, with 17 bases between. Germline V CDR1 and CDR2: SGHAT, FQNNGV.

This clone has a handful of counts. The V and J genes are TRBV7-3 and TRBJ2-5; tentative D call: TRBD2 (6 bases). This CDR3 comprises 13 residues. V was trimmed by 0 bases and J by 4 bases, leaving 6 bases between them. The germline V gene encodes CDR1 SGHTA and CDR2 FQGTGA. CDR3 sequence reads: CASSLTGGETQYF. Here the CDR3 DNA reads TGTGCCAGCAGCTTAACGGGGGGAGAGACCCAGTACTTC.

The rearrangement joins TRBV2 to TRBJ1-5; no clear D gene. The CDR3 consists of 15 residues. Germline V gives CDR1 SNHLY, CDR2 FYNNEI. V was trimmed by 6 bases and J by 3 bases, leaving 15 bases between them. The chain's CDR3 is CASRPEGGPNQPQHF. CDR3 bases: TGTGCCAGCAGACCCGAGGGTGGACCCAATCAGCCCCAGCATTTT. Combining the CDR3 with reference TRBV2 and TRBJ1-5 gives the whole variable domain EPEVTQTPSHQVTQMGQEVILRCVPISNHLYFYWYRQILGQKVEFLVSFYNNEISEKSEIFDDQFSVERPDGSNFTLKIRSTKLEDSAMYFCASRPEGGPNQPQHFGDGTRLSIL.

This chain uses TRBV7-2 with TRBJ2-7; D unclear. V lost 1 base, J lost 2 bases, and 3 bases lay in between. The germline gives CDR1 SGHTA, CDR2 FQGNSA. CDR3 length: 12 residues. Here the CDR3 DNA reads TGTGCCAGCAGCTTAGACACCTACGAGCAGTACTTC. Its translation is CASSLDTYEQYF.

This clone was counted once. The J gene is TRBJ1-2, the V gene TRBV7-2, with D possibly TRBD1 on 6 matching bases. The CDR3 extends over 15 amino acids. Germline CDR1 SGHTA, CDR2 FQGNSA. Trimming pared 1 base from V and 0 bases from J, leaving 9 bases between. The CDR3 DNA follows: TGTGCCAGCAGCTTAGTGCCAGGGGCTAACTATGGCTACACCTTC. Its protein product is CASSLVPGANYGYTF.

The chain has TRBV4-1 and TRBJ1-3; D is ambiguous. The ends were cut back, 0 bases at V and 5 bases at J, with 5 bases in the middle. CDR3 length equals 13 residues. Germline assignment: CDR1 MGHRA and CDR2 YSYEKL. The chain's CDR3 is CASSQDWRNTIYF. The CDR3 region has the DNA TGCGCCAGCAGCCAAGATTGGCGAAACACCATATATTTT.

The chain is built from TRBV6-5 and TRBJ1-2; tentative D call: TRBD1 (5 bases). Germline V CDR1 and CDR2: MNHEY, SVGAGI. The CDR3 contains 15 residues. The V end was cut by 8 bases, the J end by 6 bases, with 22 bases between. The CDR3 DNA reads TGTGCCAGCGGGTCGCAGGGAGGCAACGTTAATGGCTACACCTTC. Encoded protein: CASGSQGGNVNGYTF.

The chain has TRBV12-5 and TRBJ1-1; the D is unclear. V was trimmed by 1 base and J by 5 bases, leaving 8 bases between them. Per the germline V gene, CDR1 is LGHNT and CDR2 is FRNRAP. The CDR3 runs to 13 residues. CDR3 amino acids: CASGLEPGTEAFF. CDR3 coding DNA: TGTGCTAGTGGTTTGGAACCGGGGACTGAAGCTTTCTTT.

The chain recombines TRBV27 with TRBJ2-1; D not certain. This CDR3 is built from 15 residues. V gave up 3 bases and J gave up 0 bases, with 9 bases separating them. Germline loops: CDR1 MNHEY, CDR2 SMNVEV (reference sequence). The CDR3 DNA is TGTGCCAGCAGTTTGTCCCATCCCTCCTACAATGAGCAGTTCTTC. Translating gives CASSLSHPSYNEQFF.

This chain links TRBV5-1 with TRBJ1-6, with D perhaps matching TRBD1 (5 bases). CDR3 length: 13 residues. V dropped 8 bases and J dropped 5 bases, with 11 bases sitting between them. Germline V lookup: CDR1 SGHRS, CDR2 YFSETQ. DNA for the CDR3: TGCGCCAGTAGAATAGGGGATAATTCACCCCTCCACTTT. It codes for CASRIGDNSPLHF.

This clone was found once. The chain is built from TRBV19 and TRBJ2-7; 8 bases line up with TRBD2. The ends lost 5 bases at V and 1 base at J; junction bases unmatched: 7. Germline V CDR1 and CDR2: LNHDA, SQIVND (reference sequence). The CDR3 spans 15 residues. The CDR3 DNA sequence: TGTGCCAGTAGTTCCCCGCTAGCGGGTTCCTACGAGCAGTACTTC. Protein product: CASSSPLAGSYEQYF.

This clone showed up just once. V usage is TRBV6-5 and J usage is TRBJ1-1, with 9 nucleotides matching TRBD1. CDR3 length: 15 amino acids. CDR1 and CDR2 (germline): MNHEY, SVGAGI. V shed 5 bases and J 2 bases; nucleotides not matched to a gene: 6. Here the CDR3 DNA reads TGTGCCAGCAGTGTAATACAGGGGGCAAACACTGAAGCTTTCTTT. Its protein product is CASSVIQGANTEAFF.

The chain recombines TRBV18 with TRBJ2-1; 8 nucleotides align to TRBD2. Germline V CDR1 and CDR2: KGHSH, LQKENI. The CDR3 runs 15 residues. Losses at the gene ends were 3 bases for V and 8 bases for J; bases not matched to a gene: 9. The CDR3, as DNA: TGTGCCAGCTCACCCGAAGCGGGGGACCGGGATGAGCAGTTCTTC. Protein sequence: CASSPEAGDRDEQFF.

V and J are TRBV2 and TRBJ1-5; D possibly corresponds to TRBD1 (6 bases). The length of the CDR3 is 14 residues. In germline, CDR1 is SNHLY, CDR2 FYNNEI. Trimming cost V 0 bases and J 5 bases, with 8 bases left between them. This CDR3 reads CASSEAQGHQPQHF. CDR3 coding DNA: TGTGCCAGCAGTGAAGCCCAGGGGCATCAGCCCCAGCATTTT. Full variable domain (outside the CDR3, taken from reference TRBV2 and TRBJ1-5): EPEVTQTPSHQVTQMGQEVILRCVPISNHLYFYWYRQILGQKVEFLVSFYNNEISEKSEIFDDQFSVERPDGSNFTLKIRSTKLEDSAMYFCASSEAQGHQPQHFGDGTRLSIL.

V usage is TRBV6-1 and J usage is TRBJ1-6; possibly TRBD1 for D (6 bases). CDR1 and CDR2 from the germline V gene are MNHNS and SASEGT. V gave up 8 bases and J gave up 6 bases, with 11 bases separating them. CDR3 length: 13 residues. The CDR3 reads CASGGARNSPLHF. CDR3 nucleotide sequence: TGTGCCAGCGGGGGGGCCCGTAATTCACCCCTCCACTTT.

The genes are TRBV7-6 and TRBJ2-3; 8 bases map to TRBD2. The CDR3 has 19 residues. With V trimmed by 2 bases and J by 1 base, 14 bases remained unmatched. CDR1 and CDR2 (germline): SGHVS, FNYEAQ. In DNA form, the CDR3 reads TGTGCCAGCAGCTTAACTCCAGCGGGGGCTACGGCGGGCACAGATACGCAGTATTTT. As protein: CASSLTPAGATAGTDTQYF.

CDR3 amino acids: CASTSQGNSPLHF. Written as DNA, the CDR3 is TGTGCCAGCACCTCCCAGGGGAATTCACCCCTCCACTTT. V and J are TRBV27 and TRBJ1-6, with a possible D match to TRBD1 (6 bases). V shed 7 bases and J shed 7 bases, with 11 bases lying between them. Germline lookup yields CDR1 MNHEY and CDR2 SMNVEV (reference sequence). The CDR3 runs 13 residues.

This clone was seen a single time. The rearrangement uses TRBV5-1 and TRBJ1-2, with D possibly being TRBD1 (6 bases). The CDR3 length is 13 residues. Trimming shortened V by 4 bases and J by 3 bases, and 10 bases separated the two germline ends. Germline values: CDR1 SGHRS, CDR2 YFSETQ. Here the CDR3 reads CASSQDSYYGYTF. CDR3 DNA sequence: TGCGCCAGCAGCCAGGACAGCTACTATGGCTACACCTTC.